This T cell receptor beta chain was found in a study of regulatory T cells in long-lasting Graves disease. Time point denoted: newly diagnosed GD, antithyroid drugs for less than 3 months. Extracted PBMC RNA gave rise to the TCR library. Recruitment took place at an endocrinology department in Xi'an, China. This CDR3 has 15 residues. V dropped 6 bases and J dropped 4; count of bases not matched to a gene: 12. Germline V gene lookup returns CDR1 KGHSH and CDR2 LQKENI. General study findings and limits: Public clonotype sharing was higher in persistent than newly diagnosed patients. Gene preferences differed: TRBV28, TRBJ1-2, TRBJ2-5 in persistent cases.

This clonotype was counted ten times or more. As yet, its antigen is unknown. Investigators prepared the TCR beta libraries by applying iRepertoire HTBI primers and Arm-PCR of CDR3 regions. TCRdb recomputed calls from the multiplex PCR reads with MiXCR, one row per CDR3 protein. The sample has a few hundred thousand distinct CDR3 sequences; over 15% are singletons. This sample also belongs to another study, concerning T cells in Graves' hyperthyroidism and ophthalmopathy.

This sequence joins TRBV18 and TRBJ2-7; 7 bases line up with TRBD1. The source of this sequence is a man in his forties with Graves disease. The material sequenced was peripheral blood mononuclear cells (PBMCs), taken at new diagnosis, from a patient treated with antithyroid drugs. The CDR3 region has the DNA TGTGCCAGCTCGCTAGAGACAGGGTTGGTTTACGAGCAGTACTTC. Translated: CASSLETGLVYEQYF. Together with reference TRBV18 and TRBJ2-7, the CDR3 gives the full variable domain: NAGVMQNPRHLVRRRGQEARLRCSPMKGHSHVYWYRQLPEEGLKFMVYLQKENIIDESGMPKERFSAEFPKEGPSILRIQQVVRGDSAAYFCASSLETGLVYEQYFGPGTRLTVT.